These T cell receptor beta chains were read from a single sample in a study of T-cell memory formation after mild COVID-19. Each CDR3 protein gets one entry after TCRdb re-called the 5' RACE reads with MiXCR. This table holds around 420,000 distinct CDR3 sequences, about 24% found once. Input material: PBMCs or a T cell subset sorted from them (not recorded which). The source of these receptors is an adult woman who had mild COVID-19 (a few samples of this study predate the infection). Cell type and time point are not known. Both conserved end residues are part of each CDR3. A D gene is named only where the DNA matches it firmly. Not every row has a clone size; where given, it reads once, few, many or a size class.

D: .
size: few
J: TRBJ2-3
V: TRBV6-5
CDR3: CASSTSGIGDTQYF
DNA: TGTGCCAGCAGTACGTCAGGGATTGGAGATACGCAGTATTTT

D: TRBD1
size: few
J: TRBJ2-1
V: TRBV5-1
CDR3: CASSLGQGSNEQFF
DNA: TGCGCCAGCAGCTTGGGACAGGGTTCCAATGAGCAGTTCTTC

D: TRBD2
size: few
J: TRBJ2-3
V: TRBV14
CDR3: CASSQDPPAGLTSTDTQYF
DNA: TGTGCCAGCAGCCAAGACCCGCCAGCGGGACTCACTAGCACAGATACGCAGTATTTT

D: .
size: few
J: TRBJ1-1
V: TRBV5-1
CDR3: CASSLEPRMNTEAFF
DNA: TGCGCCAGCAGCTTGGAACCACGTATGAACACTGAAGCTTTCTTT

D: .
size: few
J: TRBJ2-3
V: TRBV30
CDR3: CACYRAPASGSTDTQYF
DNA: TGTGCCTGCTACCGCGCACCCGCCAGCGGGTCCACAGATACGCAGTATTTT

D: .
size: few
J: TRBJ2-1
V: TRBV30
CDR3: CAWSTFRQNTYNEQFF
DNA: TGTGCCTGGAGTACGTTTCGACAGAACACCTACAATGAGCAGTTCTTC

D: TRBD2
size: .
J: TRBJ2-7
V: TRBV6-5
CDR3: CASTKGTSGYEQYF
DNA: TGTGCCAGCACCAAAGGGACTAGCGGCTACGAGCAGTACTTC

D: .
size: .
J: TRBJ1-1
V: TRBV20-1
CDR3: CSANYREGNTEAFF
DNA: TGCAGTGCTAACTACAGGGAAGGGAACACTGAAGCTTTCTTT

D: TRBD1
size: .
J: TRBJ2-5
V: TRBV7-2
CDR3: CASSLAETGTIETQYF
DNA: TGTGCCAGCAGCTTAGCGGAGACAGGGACGATAGAGACCCAGTACTTC

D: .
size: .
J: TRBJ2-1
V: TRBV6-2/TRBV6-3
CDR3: CASSFDVQYEQFF
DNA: TGTGCCAGCAGTTTCGACGTACAGTATGAGCAGTTCTTC

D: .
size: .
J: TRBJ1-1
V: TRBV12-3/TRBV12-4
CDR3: CASSLSSLGDTEAFF
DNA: TGTGCCAGCAGTTTGAGCTCGCTTGGGGACACTGAAGCTTTCTTT

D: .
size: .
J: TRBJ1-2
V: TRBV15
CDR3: CATSHPARGAYGYTF
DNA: TGTGCCACCAGCCATCCCGCCAGGGGTGCCTATGGCTACACCTTC

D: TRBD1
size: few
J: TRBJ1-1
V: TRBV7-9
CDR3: CASSINRGTEAFF
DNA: TGTGCCAGCAGCATAAACAGGGGCACTGAAGCTTTCTTT

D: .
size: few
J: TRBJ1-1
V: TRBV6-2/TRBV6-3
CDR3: CASSSLNRVRTEAFF
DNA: TGTGCCAGCAGTTCGCTCAACAGGGTAAGGACTGAAGCTTTCTTT

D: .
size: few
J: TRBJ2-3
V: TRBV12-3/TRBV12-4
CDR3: CASMAWGQADTQYF
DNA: TGTGCCAGCATGGCCTGGGGACAAGCAGATACGCAGTATTTT

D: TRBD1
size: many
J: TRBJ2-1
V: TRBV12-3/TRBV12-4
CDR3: CASSLSGQGYNEQFF
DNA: TGTGCCAGCAGTTTAAGTGGACAGGGGTACAATGAGCAGTTCTTC

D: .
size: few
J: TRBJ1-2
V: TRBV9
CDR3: CASSVSGAHYGYTF
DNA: TGTGCCAGCAGCGTATCAGGGGCCCACTATGGCTACACCTTC

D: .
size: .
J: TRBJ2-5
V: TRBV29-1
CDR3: CSVGNPQETQYF
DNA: TGCAGCGTTGGGAATCCCCAAGAGACCCAGTACTTC

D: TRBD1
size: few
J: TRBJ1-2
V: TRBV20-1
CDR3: CSAPGQGVGGYTF
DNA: TGCAGTGCCCCGGGACAGGGGGTTGGAGGCTACACCTTC

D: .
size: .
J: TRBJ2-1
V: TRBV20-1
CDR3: CSARDVVDEQFF
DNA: TGCAGTGCTAGAGATGTGGTGGATGAGCAGTTCTTC

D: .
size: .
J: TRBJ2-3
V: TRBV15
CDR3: CATSRDSQRTDTQYF
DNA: TGTGCCACCAGCAGAGATTCGCAGCGCACAGATACGCAGTATTTT

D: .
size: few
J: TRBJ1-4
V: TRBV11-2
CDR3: CASSRTGLEKLFF
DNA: TGTGCCAGCAGCAGAACAGGGTTGGAAAAACTGTTTTTT

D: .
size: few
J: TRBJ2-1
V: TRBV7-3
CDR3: CASSLSSGAEQFF
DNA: TGTGCCAGCAGCTTATCTTCCGGAGCGGAGCAGTTCTTC

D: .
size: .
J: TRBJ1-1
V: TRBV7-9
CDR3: CASSLGGVAEAFF
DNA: TGTGCCAGCAGCTTAGGGGGGGTGGCTGAAGCTTTCTTT

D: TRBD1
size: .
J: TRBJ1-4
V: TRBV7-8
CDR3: CASSTGTGRLFF
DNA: TGTGCCAGCAGCACCGGGACAGGGAGACTGTTTTTT

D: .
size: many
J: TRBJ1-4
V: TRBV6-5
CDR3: CASSTLGGSNEKLFF
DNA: TGTGCCAGCAGTACCTTGGGGGGATCTAATGAAAAACTGTTTTTT

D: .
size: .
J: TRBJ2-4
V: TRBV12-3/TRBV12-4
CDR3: CASSSRTGGENIQYF
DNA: TGTGCCAGCAGTTCTCGCACAGGGGGGGAAAACATTCAGTACTTC

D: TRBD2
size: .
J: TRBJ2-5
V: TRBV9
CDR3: CASSVGVAGRGQETQYF
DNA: TGTGCCAGCAGCGTAGGGGTAGCGGGAAGAGGTCAAGAGACCCAGTACTTC

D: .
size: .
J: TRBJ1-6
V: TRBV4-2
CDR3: CASSQGGAEDPPLHF
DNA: TGTGCCAGCAGCCAAGGAGGGGCAGAAGATCCACCCCTCCACTTT

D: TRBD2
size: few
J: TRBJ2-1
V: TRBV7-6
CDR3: CASSSPPTRSGRAANEQFF
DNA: TGTGCCAGCAGCTCACCCCCCACTCGAAGCGGGAGGGCTGCGAATGAGCAGTTCTTC

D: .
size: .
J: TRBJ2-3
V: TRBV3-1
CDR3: CASSQDAPRADTQYF
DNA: TGTGCCAGCAGCCAAGATGCACCGAGGGCAGATACGCAGTATTTT

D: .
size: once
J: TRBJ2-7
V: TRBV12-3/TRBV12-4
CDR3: CASSLRGGYSYEQYF
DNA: TGTGCCAGCAGTCTTCGTGGGGGCTACTCCTACGAGCAGTACTTC

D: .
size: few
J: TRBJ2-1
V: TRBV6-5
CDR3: CASSYRRDEQFF
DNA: TGTGCCAGCAGTTACCGACGGGATGAGCAGTTCTTC

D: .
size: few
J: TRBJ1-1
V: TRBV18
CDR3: CASSDRWEGNTEAFF
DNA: TGTGCCAGCTCAGACCGGTGGGAAGGGAACACTGAAGCTTTCTTT

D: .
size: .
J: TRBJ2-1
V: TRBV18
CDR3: CASSPLLPGLGNEQFF
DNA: TGTGCCAGCTCACCACTACTCCCGGGTCTAGGGAATGAGCAGTTCTTC

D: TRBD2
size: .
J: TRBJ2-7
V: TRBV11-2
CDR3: CASSLAASGWYEQYF
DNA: TGTGCCAGCAGCTTAGCAGCTAGCGGTTGGTACGAGCAGTACTTC

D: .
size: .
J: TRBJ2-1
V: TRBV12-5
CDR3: CASGFLRSEQFF
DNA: TGTGCTAGTGGTTTTCTAAGGAGTGAGCAGTTCTTC

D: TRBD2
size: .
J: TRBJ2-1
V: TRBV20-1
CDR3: CSAPLGTSGRYNEQFF
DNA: TGCAGTGCTCCACTTGGGACTAGCGGGAGATACAATGAGCAGTTCTTC

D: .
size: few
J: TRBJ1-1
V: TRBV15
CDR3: CATSRAINRVPEAFF
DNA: TGTGCCACCAGCAGAGCAATAAACAGGGTCCCTGAAGCTTTCTTT

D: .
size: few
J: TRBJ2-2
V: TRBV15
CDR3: CATSSVNPYPTGELFF
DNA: TGTGCCACCAGCAGCGTCAATCCCTACCCCACCGGGGAGCTGTTTTTT

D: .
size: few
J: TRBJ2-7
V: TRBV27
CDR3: CASSLSGTPAYEQYF
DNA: TGTGCCAGCAGTTTATCCGGGACTCCTGCCTACGAGCAGTACTTC

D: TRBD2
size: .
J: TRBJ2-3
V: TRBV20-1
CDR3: CSASATSGSDTQYF
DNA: TGCAGTGCCTCGGCGACTAGCGGTTCAGATACGCAGTATTTT

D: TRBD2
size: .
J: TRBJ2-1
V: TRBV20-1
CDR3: CSARDRSGSLDNEQFF
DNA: TGCAGTGCTAGAGATCGTAGCGGGAGTTTAGACAATGAGCAGTTCTTC

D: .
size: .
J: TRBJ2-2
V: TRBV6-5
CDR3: CASHGVTGELFF
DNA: TGTGCCAGCCACGGGGTCACCGGGGAGCTGTTTTTT

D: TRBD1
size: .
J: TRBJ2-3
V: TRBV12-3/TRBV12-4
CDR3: CASSSGQGGGTDTQYF
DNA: TGTGCCAGCAGCTCGGGACAGGGAGGAGGCACAGATACGCAGTATTTT

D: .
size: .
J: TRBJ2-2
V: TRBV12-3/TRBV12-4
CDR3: CATRRIDTGELFF
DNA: TGTGCCACCCGACGGATAGACACCGGGGAGCTGTTTTTT

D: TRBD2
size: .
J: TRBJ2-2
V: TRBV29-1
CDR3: CSVDVRGAGGELFF
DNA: TGCAGCGTTGATGTGCGGGGGGCAGGAGGGGAGCTGTTTTTT

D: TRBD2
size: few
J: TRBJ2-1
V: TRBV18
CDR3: CASSPRLGASGRGSYNEQFF
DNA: TGTGCCAGCTCACCACGCCTTGGGGCTAGCGGGAGGGGCTCCTACAATGAGCAGTTCTTC

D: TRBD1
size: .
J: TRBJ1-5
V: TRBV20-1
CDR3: CSAPSGQGFNQPQHF
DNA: TGCAGTGCTCCCTCCGGACAGGGCTTCAATCAGCCCCAGCATTTT

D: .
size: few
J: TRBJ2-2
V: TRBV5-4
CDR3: CASSIRDNTGELFF
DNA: TGTGCCAGCAGCATCCGGGACAACACCGGGGAGCTGTTTTTT

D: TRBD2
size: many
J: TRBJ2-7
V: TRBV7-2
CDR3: CASSLSGGSSYEQYF
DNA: TGCGCCAGCAGCTTGTCTGGCGGGAGCTCCTACGAGCAGTACTTC

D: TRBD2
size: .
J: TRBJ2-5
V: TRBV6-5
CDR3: CASSRPMAGDYQETQYF
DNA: TGTGCCAGCAGCCGCCCCATGGCGGGAGACTACCAAGAGACCCAGTACTTC

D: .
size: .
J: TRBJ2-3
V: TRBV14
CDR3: CASSQFISWGTDTQYF
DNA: TGTGCCAGCAGCCAATTTATATCCTGGGGCACAGATACGCAGTATTTT